The TCR beta chain described here comes from a study of blood T cell repertoires in COVID-19. V shed 4 bases and J shed 5 bases, with 11 bases lying between them. Germline V lookup: CDR1 MNHEY, CDR2 SMNVEV (reference sequence). The length of the CDR3 is 14 residues. The table came from immunoSEQ multiplex PCR; TCRdb's copy has only in-frame clones and leaves some out. Of some 200,000 clones in the sample, 80% to 90% were seen once. The sequence came from a woman aged 45 to 65 with acute or convalescent COVID-19. The sample was peripheral blood. The V gene is TRBV27, the J gene TRBJ1-4; D gene uncertain. The CDR3 DNA sequence: TGTGCCAGCAGTTCACTAGCCGGGAATGAAAAACTGTTTTTT. Amino acids: CASSSLAGNEKLFF.